This T cell receptor beta chain was identified during a study of blood T cell repertoires in COVID-19. CDR3 length equals 15 residues. With V trimmed by 1 base and J by 5 bases, 7 bases remained unmatched. Looked up from germline, CDR1 is SGHDT and CDR2 is YYEEEE. Produced via immunoSEQ multiplex PCR; TCRdb's table is partial and in-frame only. The sample contains around 100,000 clones, 70% to 90% of which appear only once. Specimen: peripheral blood. The rearrangement uses TRBV5-6 and TRBJ2-7; 9 bases match TRBD1. This receptor was taken from a human donor in a cohort sampled during active COVID-19. CDR3 in amino acids: CASSLSRQGVDEQYF. Here the CDR3 DNA reads TGTGCCAGCAGCTTGTCGAGACAGGGGGTCGACGAGCAGTACTTC.